A selection of T cell receptor beta chains follows, all from one sample in a study of blood T cells in healthy people across ages. TCRdb called the 5' RACE reads again in MiXCR, with one record for every CDR3 protein. Of roughly 2 million distinct CDR3 sequences in the sample, roughly 50% are singletons; the top ten hold approximately 2.1%. Sequences were obtained from blood. These receptors originate from a woman between 40 and 50 years old in good health. Each CDR3 is given with its conserved first and last residue. The order of the fields is J gene, clone size, V gene, D gene, CDR3 DNA, CDR3 protein. A D gene is named only where the DNA matches it firmly. The size of a clone is reported for some rows only, either as once, few or many, or as a class for expanded clones.

j_call: TRBJ1-2
clone_size: NA
v_call: TRBV10-3
d_call: TRBD1
cdr3_nt: TGTGCCATCAGTGACTCCGGAACAGGGGAGGATGGCTACACCTTC
cdr3_aa: CAISDSGTGEDGYTF

j_call: TRBJ2-3
clone_size: NA
v_call: TRBV7-2
d_call: NA
cdr3_nt: TGTGCCAGCAGATCCCCCCCAGATACGCAGTATTTT
cdr3_aa: CASRSPPDTQYF

j_call: TRBJ2-5
clone_size: NA
v_call: TRBV6-6
d_call: NA
cdr3_nt: TGTGCCAGCAGTCCCCTCTTGGGATTGGCCCAGTACTTC
cdr3_aa: CASSPLLGLAQYF

j_call: TRBJ2-5
clone_size: NA
v_call: TRBV5-1
d_call: TRBD1
cdr3_nt: TGCGCCAGCAGACATCCCGGGACAGGGCTAGAGACCCAGTACTTC
cdr3_aa: CASRHPGTGLETQYF

j_call: TRBJ2-7
clone_size: NA
v_call: TRBV29-1
d_call: TRBD2
cdr3_nt: TGCAGCGTTGAAGGTGCGGGGGGACTCTACGAGCAGTACTTC
cdr3_aa: CSVEGAGGLYEQYF

j_call: TRBJ2-5
clone_size: NA
v_call: TRBV20-1
d_call: NA
cdr3_nt: TGCAGTGCTAGAGATCCGGGTTCCTCGGCGACCCAGTACTTC
cdr3_aa: CSARDPGSSATQYF

j_call: TRBJ2-1
clone_size: NA
v_call: TRBV5-1
d_call: NA
cdr3_nt: TGCGCCACCAAAGCGGGCCTAGCGTACACTGAGCAGTTCTTC
cdr3_aa: CATKAGLAYTEQFF

j_call: TRBJ2-1
clone_size: few
v_call: TRBV18
d_call: TRBD1
cdr3_nt: TGTGCCAGCTCACCACCGATCGAGACAGGGAGTAATGAGCAGTTCTTC
cdr3_aa: CASSPPIETGSNEQFF

j_call: TRBJ2-1
clone_size: few
v_call: TRBV6-1
d_call: NA
cdr3_nt: TGTGCCAGCAGTGAACATGTTGGCAATGAGCAGTTCTTC
cdr3_aa: CASSEHVGNEQFF

j_call: TRBJ2-3
clone_size: NA
v_call: TRBV12-3/TRBV12-4
d_call: NA
cdr3_nt: TGTGCCAGCACCCGAGGATCAGGGGTCACAGATACGCAGTATTTT
cdr3_aa: CASTRGSGVTDTQYF

j_call: TRBJ2-7
clone_size: NA
v_call: TRBV9
d_call: TRBD1
cdr3_nt: TGTGCCAGCGGGTCAGGGGGCGCTTACTACGAGCAGTACTTC
cdr3_aa: CASGSGGAYYEQYF

j_call: TRBJ1-2
clone_size: many
v_call: TRBV29-1
d_call: NA
cdr3_nt: TGCAGCGTTGAAGATCGAGGGCGTGATAACTATGGCTACACCTTC
cdr3_aa: CSVEDRGRDNYGYTF

j_call: TRBJ1-6
clone_size: few
v_call: TRBV20-1
d_call: TRBD1
cdr3_nt: TGCAGGGCTAGGGACAGAACCAATAATTCACCCCTCCACTTT
cdr3_aa: CRARDRTNNSPLHF

j_call: TRBJ2-1
clone_size: NA
v_call: TRBV7-2
d_call: TRBD2
cdr3_nt: TGTGCCAGCAGCTTATTAGCGGGGGGACCTTCCAATGAGCAGTTCTTC
cdr3_aa: CASSLLAGGPSNEQFF

j_call: TRBJ1-2
clone_size: few
v_call: TRBV14
d_call: TRBD1
cdr3_nt: TGTGCCAGCAGCCTCGCGACGACAGGGAACTATGGCTACACCTTC
cdr3_aa: CASSLATTGNYGYTF

j_call: TRBJ1-2
clone_size: few
v_call: TRBV15
d_call: TRBD1
cdr3_nt: TGTGCCACCAGGGGACAGGGGGCCTATGGCTACACCTTC
cdr3_aa: CATRGQGAYGYTF

j_call: TRBJ2-5
clone_size: NA
v_call: TRBV2
d_call: TRBD2
cdr3_nt: TGTGCCAGCAGTCAAAGCGAGGGACTAGCGAAGACCCAGTACTTC
cdr3_aa: CASSQSEGLAKTQYF

j_call: TRBJ1-5
clone_size: NA
v_call: TRBV2
d_call: NA
cdr3_nt: TGTGCCAGCAGGCGGGGCCAGGTTGGCAATCAGCCCCAGCATTTT
cdr3_aa: CASRRGQVGNQPQHF

j_call: TRBJ2-5
clone_size: NA
v_call: TRBV20-1
d_call: TRBD2
cdr3_nt: TGCAGTGGATCCAGCGGGGTGACTGTGTACCAAGAGACCCAGTACTTC
cdr3_aa: CSGSSGVTVYQETQYF

j_call: TRBJ2-5
clone_size: NA
v_call: TRBV12-3/TRBV12-4
d_call: NA
cdr3_nt: TGTGCCAGCAGTTTTTCAGAACGACCGGGTGGGGAGACCCAGTACTTC
cdr3_aa: CASSFSERPGGETQYF

j_call: TRBJ2-3
clone_size: few
v_call: TRBV7-2
d_call: TRBD2
cdr3_nt: TGTGCCAGCAGCCGCCAGGCGGGGGGGCGGTCAGATACGCAGTATTTT
cdr3_aa: CASSRQAGGRSDTQYF

j_call: TRBJ2-5
clone_size: NA
v_call: TRBV5-1
d_call: NA
cdr3_nt: TGCGCCAGCATGTTGTTGGGGGGCCAAGAGACCCAGTACTTC
cdr3_aa: CASMLLGGQETQYF

j_call: TRBJ2-5
clone_size: NA
v_call: TRBV5-4
d_call: NA
cdr3_nt: TGTGCCAGCAGCGGGACACAACAAGAGACCCAGTACTTC
cdr3_aa: CASSGTQQETQYF

j_call: TRBJ2-7
clone_size: NA
v_call: TRBV28
d_call: TRBD1
cdr3_nt: TGTGCCACCTACGACAGGGTGCAGGTCTACGAGCAGTACTTC
cdr3_aa: CATYDRVQVYEQYF

j_call: TRBJ1-5
clone_size: NA
v_call: TRBV4-1
d_call: TRBD1
cdr3_nt: TGCGCCAGCAGCCAAGGGACAGGGGGCCATCAGCCCCAGCATTTT
cdr3_aa: CASSQGTGGHQPQHF

j_call: TRBJ2-5
clone_size: NA
v_call: TRBV6-5
d_call: NA
cdr3_nt: TGTGCCAGCCGTCGACAGAGACAAGAGACCCAGTACTTC
cdr3_aa: CASRRQRQETQYF

j_call: TRBJ2-5
clone_size: once
v_call: TRBV7-2
d_call: NA
cdr3_nt: TGTGCCAGCAGCCCCCTTCGGGACTTGTGGGACGATGAGCAGTACTTC
cdr3_aa: CASSPLRDLWDDEQYF

j_call: TRBJ2-7
clone_size: NA
v_call: TRBV6-5
d_call: TRBD2
cdr3_nt: TGTGCCAGCAGTTATCGGCGGGGGAGTGTCTACGAGCAGTACTTC
cdr3_aa: CASSYRRGSVYEQYF

j_call: TRBJ2-1
clone_size: NA
v_call: TRBV6-5
d_call: NA
cdr3_nt: TGTGCCAGCAGTTACTACTCCCCTAATGAGCAGTTCTTC
cdr3_aa: CASSYYSPNEQFF

j_call: TRBJ2-5
clone_size: NA
v_call: TRBV5-1
d_call: TRBD1
cdr3_nt: TGCGCCAGCAGCCCCTACGGCCGGGACAGGGTTGTAAAAGAGACCCAGTACTTC
cdr3_aa: CASSPYGRDRVVKETQYF

j_call: TRBJ2-7
clone_size: NA
v_call: TRBV7-9
d_call: TRBD1
cdr3_nt: TGTGCCAGCAGCCTAACACAGGGGTACTACGAGCAGTACTTC
cdr3_aa: CASSLTQGYYEQYF

j_call: TRBJ1-1
clone_size: NA
v_call: TRBV7-2
d_call: TRBD1
cdr3_nt: TGTGCCAGCAGCTCGATAAGGGACAGGTCCACTGAAGCTTTCTTT
cdr3_aa: CASSSIRDRSTEAFF